Presented here are 14 T cell receptor beta chains from one specimen sequenced in a study of shared clonotypes between healthy human individuals. Some clones are missing from TCRdb's copy, which holds only in-frame ones; the method was immunoSEQ multiplex PCR. The table shows roughly 410,000 clones, with 90% to 97% occurring only once. Sequenced input: memory CD8+ T cells sorted from blood. Subset indicated: CD45RO+ cells pooled with CCR7-negative TemRA cells. Every receptor here comes from a man aged 25 to 40 in good health.

The rearrangement uses TRBV29-1 and TRBJ2-5; a weak D match, TRBD1 (6 bases). The CDR3 runs to 18 residues. V lost 4 bases and J 5 bases, leaving 29 bases between the germline ends. The germline V gene encodes CDR1 SQVTM and CDR2 ANQGSEA. CDR3 nucleotides: TGCAGCGTTGTAGTTATGTTTATTGGGACAAAGAATTTTGAGACCCAGTACTTC. Its translation: CSVVVMFIGTKNFETQYF.

J is TRBJ1-4 and V is TRBV10-2, with a weak D call TRBD1 (6 bases). CDR1 and CDR2 from the germline V gene are WSHSY and SAAADI. The V and J ends lost 6 bases and 10 bases respectively, with 12 bases between them. The CDR3 length is 12 residues. The CDR3 here is CASRPGGGKLFF. CDR3 bases: TGCGCCAGCAGGCCGGGAGGGGGAAAACTGTTTTTT.

This chain joins TRBV2 and TRBJ1-2; 12 bases match TRBD1. V lost 9 bases, J lost 7 bases, and 9 bases stayed unmatched. This CDR3 is built from 14 residues. Germline V gene sequence: CDR1 SNHLY, CDR2 FYNNEI. CDR3 amino acids: CASLRDRGLTGYTF. CDR3 coding DNA: TGTGCCAGTTTAAGGGACAGGGGGCTAACTGGCTACACCTTC.

V usage is TRBV25-1 and J usage is TRBJ1-5; the D gene is possibly TRBD1 (5 bases). The CDR3 is made up of 14 amino acids. Germline assignment: CDR1 MGHDK and CDR2 SYGVNS. Trimming stripped 3 bases from V and 7 bases from J, with 13 bases between. CDR3 sequence (DNA): TGTGCCAGCAGTGAGGGTTGGAGGGACCAGCCCCAGCATTTT. Protein product: CASSEGWRDQPQHF. Combining the CDR3 with reference TRBV25-1 and TRBJ1-5 gives the whole variable domain EADIYQTPRYLVIGTGKKITLECSQTMGHDKMYWYQQDPGMELHLIHYSYGVNSTEKGDLSSESTVSRIRTEHFPLTLESARPSHTSQYLCASSEGWRDQPQHFGDGTRLSIL.

This chain links TRBV29-1 with TRBJ1-2, with unresolved D. Germline loops: CDR1 SQVTM, CDR2 ANQGSEA. This CDR3 is 12 amino acids long. The ends were cut back, 4 bases at V and 4 bases at J, with 10 bases in the middle. The chain's CDR3 is CSVVIGRYGYTF. The CDR3, as DNA: TGCAGCGTTGTGATAGGTCGCTATGGCTACACCTTC.

The chain has TRBV5-6 and TRBJ2-7; 9 bases line up with TRBD1. Trimming took 0 bases from V and 2 from J; bases not matched to a gene: 3. Per the germline V gene, CDR1 is SGHDT and CDR2 is YYEEEE. CDR3 length: 15 amino acids. CDR3 sequence reads: CASSLVRDRAYEQYF. Here the CDR3 DNA reads TGTGCCAGCAGCTTGGTGCGGGACAGGGCCTACGAGCAGTACTTC. Full variable domain (remainder filled in from reference TRBV5-6 and TRBJ2-7): DAGVTQSPTHLIKTRGQQVTLRCSPKSGHDTVSWYQQALGQGPQFIFQYYEEEERQRGNFPDRFSGHQFPNYSSELNVNALLLGDSALYLCASSLVRDRAYEQYFGPGTRLTVT.

The rearrangement uses TRBV2 and TRBJ2-5, with D hard to call. The CDR3 has 13 amino acids. V gave up 4 bases and J gave up 5 bases, with 11 bases separating them. CDR1 is SNHLY, CDR2 FYNNEI, per germline. Here the CDR3 DNA reads TGTGCCAGCAGTGGTGGTGAGTGGGAGACCCAGTACTTC. It encodes CASSGGEWETQYF. The full variable domain, completed using reference TRBV2 and TRBJ2-5, is EPEVTQTPSHQVTQMGQEVILRCVPISNHLYFYWYRQILGQKVEFLVSFYNNEISEKSEIFDDQFSVERPDGSNFTLKIRSTKLEDSAMYFCASSGGEWETQYFGPGTRLLVL.

CDR3 nucleotide sequence: TGTGCCTGGATCGGGGACAGGGGCTATGGCTACACCTTC. Amino acids: CAWIGDRGYGYTF. The rearrangement uses TRBV30 and TRBJ1-2; 10 bases agree with TRBD1. CDR3 length equals 13 residues. Germline V gives CDR1 GTSNPN, CDR2 SVGIG (reference sequence). The J segment lost 4 bases and the V segment lost 4 bases, leaving 3 bases of the junction unmatched.

This clone has a single count. The chain carries TRBV15 and TRBJ2-3, with D maybe TRBD1 (6 bases). Germline V gene data show CDR1 as LNHNV and CDR2 as YYDKDF (reference sequence). V dropped 6 bases and J dropped 6 bases, with 13 bases sitting between them. There are 13 residues in the CDR3. The DNA for the CDR3 is TGTGCCACCAGGGCAGGGGAGAGGGATACGCAGTATTTT. Translated, it gives CATRAGERDTQYF.

The chain's CDR3 is CASEFSGRDNNEQFF. The CDR3 DNA reads as TGTGCCAGCGAATTTTCGGGACGGGATAACAATGAGCAGTTCTTC. The gene calls are TRBV7-9 and TRBJ2-1; D may correspond to TRBD1 or TRBD2 (5 bases each). V lost 8 bases and J lost 5, with 19 bases in between. The CDR3 covers 15 residues. Germline V CDR1 and CDR2: SEHNR, FQNEAQ (reference sequence).

This clone was detected only once. The chain couples TRBV7-8 to TRBJ1-2, with no clear D. The germline gives CDR1 SGHVS, CDR2 FQNEAQ. The ends were cut back, 1 base at V and 4 bases at J, with 7 bases in the middle. This CDR3 has 13 residues. The CDR3: CASSLGIFYGYTF. CDR3 nucleotide sequence: TGTGCCAGCAGCTTAGGAATTTTCTATGGCTACACCTTC.

This chain joins TRBV19 and TRBJ2-1, with 13 bases fitting TRBD2. The germline CDR1 and CDR2 sequences are LNHDA and SQIVND (reference sequence). The CDR3 consists of 14 residues. V was clipped by 7 bases and J by 7 bases; unmatched bases: 4. The CDR3 is CASTAGLAGNEQFF. The CDR3 region has the DNA TGTGCCAGTACTGCGGGACTAGCGGGAAATGAGCAGTTCTTC.

The chain combines TRBV6-6 with TRBJ1-2; no reliable D call. Germline CDR1 and CDR2: MNHNY and SVGAGI (reference sequence). This CDR3 contains 15 residues. The V end was cut by 6 bases, the J end by 4 bases, with 18 bases between. In nucleotides, the CDR3 is TGTGCCAGCAGAGAGCTCATGAGCCCCTTCTATGGCTACACCTTC. It yields the protein CASRELMSPFYGYTF.

V and J are TRBV11-2 and TRBJ2-7; TRBD2 aligns across 16 bases. The CDR3 loop spans 19 amino acids. CDR1 SGHAT and CDR2 FQNNGV come from the germline V gene. J was trimmed by 4 bases and V by 4 bases; bases with no gene match: 13. The CDR3 DNA reads TGTGCCAGCAGCTCCTCTCCGGGACTAGCGGGAGGGCCAGGTTACGAGCAGTACTTC. It specifies CASSSSPGLAGGPGYEQYF.